This T cell receptor (beta chain) was sequenced during a study of blood T cell repertoires in COVID-19. With V trimmed by 2 bases and J by 5 bases, 11 bases remained unmatched. The CDR3 sequence is 17 residues long. Germline lookup yields CDR1 SGHVS and CDR2 FQNEAQ. This clone came up a few times. Sequencing was performed with immunoSEQ multiplex PCR; in TCRdb, only in-frame clones are kept and a portion is missing. The sample records over 60,000 clones, roughly 86% being singletons. This chain joins TRBV7-8 and TRBJ1-4; 7 bases map to TRBD1. The sample consisted of peripheral blood. This TCR was sampled from a woman aged 55-69 years with acute or convalescent COVID-19. The CDR3 DNA reads TGTGCCAGCAGCTTACGCTTCGCGGGACAGAGGAATGAAAAACTGTTTTTT. It codes for CASSLRFAGQRNEKLFF.